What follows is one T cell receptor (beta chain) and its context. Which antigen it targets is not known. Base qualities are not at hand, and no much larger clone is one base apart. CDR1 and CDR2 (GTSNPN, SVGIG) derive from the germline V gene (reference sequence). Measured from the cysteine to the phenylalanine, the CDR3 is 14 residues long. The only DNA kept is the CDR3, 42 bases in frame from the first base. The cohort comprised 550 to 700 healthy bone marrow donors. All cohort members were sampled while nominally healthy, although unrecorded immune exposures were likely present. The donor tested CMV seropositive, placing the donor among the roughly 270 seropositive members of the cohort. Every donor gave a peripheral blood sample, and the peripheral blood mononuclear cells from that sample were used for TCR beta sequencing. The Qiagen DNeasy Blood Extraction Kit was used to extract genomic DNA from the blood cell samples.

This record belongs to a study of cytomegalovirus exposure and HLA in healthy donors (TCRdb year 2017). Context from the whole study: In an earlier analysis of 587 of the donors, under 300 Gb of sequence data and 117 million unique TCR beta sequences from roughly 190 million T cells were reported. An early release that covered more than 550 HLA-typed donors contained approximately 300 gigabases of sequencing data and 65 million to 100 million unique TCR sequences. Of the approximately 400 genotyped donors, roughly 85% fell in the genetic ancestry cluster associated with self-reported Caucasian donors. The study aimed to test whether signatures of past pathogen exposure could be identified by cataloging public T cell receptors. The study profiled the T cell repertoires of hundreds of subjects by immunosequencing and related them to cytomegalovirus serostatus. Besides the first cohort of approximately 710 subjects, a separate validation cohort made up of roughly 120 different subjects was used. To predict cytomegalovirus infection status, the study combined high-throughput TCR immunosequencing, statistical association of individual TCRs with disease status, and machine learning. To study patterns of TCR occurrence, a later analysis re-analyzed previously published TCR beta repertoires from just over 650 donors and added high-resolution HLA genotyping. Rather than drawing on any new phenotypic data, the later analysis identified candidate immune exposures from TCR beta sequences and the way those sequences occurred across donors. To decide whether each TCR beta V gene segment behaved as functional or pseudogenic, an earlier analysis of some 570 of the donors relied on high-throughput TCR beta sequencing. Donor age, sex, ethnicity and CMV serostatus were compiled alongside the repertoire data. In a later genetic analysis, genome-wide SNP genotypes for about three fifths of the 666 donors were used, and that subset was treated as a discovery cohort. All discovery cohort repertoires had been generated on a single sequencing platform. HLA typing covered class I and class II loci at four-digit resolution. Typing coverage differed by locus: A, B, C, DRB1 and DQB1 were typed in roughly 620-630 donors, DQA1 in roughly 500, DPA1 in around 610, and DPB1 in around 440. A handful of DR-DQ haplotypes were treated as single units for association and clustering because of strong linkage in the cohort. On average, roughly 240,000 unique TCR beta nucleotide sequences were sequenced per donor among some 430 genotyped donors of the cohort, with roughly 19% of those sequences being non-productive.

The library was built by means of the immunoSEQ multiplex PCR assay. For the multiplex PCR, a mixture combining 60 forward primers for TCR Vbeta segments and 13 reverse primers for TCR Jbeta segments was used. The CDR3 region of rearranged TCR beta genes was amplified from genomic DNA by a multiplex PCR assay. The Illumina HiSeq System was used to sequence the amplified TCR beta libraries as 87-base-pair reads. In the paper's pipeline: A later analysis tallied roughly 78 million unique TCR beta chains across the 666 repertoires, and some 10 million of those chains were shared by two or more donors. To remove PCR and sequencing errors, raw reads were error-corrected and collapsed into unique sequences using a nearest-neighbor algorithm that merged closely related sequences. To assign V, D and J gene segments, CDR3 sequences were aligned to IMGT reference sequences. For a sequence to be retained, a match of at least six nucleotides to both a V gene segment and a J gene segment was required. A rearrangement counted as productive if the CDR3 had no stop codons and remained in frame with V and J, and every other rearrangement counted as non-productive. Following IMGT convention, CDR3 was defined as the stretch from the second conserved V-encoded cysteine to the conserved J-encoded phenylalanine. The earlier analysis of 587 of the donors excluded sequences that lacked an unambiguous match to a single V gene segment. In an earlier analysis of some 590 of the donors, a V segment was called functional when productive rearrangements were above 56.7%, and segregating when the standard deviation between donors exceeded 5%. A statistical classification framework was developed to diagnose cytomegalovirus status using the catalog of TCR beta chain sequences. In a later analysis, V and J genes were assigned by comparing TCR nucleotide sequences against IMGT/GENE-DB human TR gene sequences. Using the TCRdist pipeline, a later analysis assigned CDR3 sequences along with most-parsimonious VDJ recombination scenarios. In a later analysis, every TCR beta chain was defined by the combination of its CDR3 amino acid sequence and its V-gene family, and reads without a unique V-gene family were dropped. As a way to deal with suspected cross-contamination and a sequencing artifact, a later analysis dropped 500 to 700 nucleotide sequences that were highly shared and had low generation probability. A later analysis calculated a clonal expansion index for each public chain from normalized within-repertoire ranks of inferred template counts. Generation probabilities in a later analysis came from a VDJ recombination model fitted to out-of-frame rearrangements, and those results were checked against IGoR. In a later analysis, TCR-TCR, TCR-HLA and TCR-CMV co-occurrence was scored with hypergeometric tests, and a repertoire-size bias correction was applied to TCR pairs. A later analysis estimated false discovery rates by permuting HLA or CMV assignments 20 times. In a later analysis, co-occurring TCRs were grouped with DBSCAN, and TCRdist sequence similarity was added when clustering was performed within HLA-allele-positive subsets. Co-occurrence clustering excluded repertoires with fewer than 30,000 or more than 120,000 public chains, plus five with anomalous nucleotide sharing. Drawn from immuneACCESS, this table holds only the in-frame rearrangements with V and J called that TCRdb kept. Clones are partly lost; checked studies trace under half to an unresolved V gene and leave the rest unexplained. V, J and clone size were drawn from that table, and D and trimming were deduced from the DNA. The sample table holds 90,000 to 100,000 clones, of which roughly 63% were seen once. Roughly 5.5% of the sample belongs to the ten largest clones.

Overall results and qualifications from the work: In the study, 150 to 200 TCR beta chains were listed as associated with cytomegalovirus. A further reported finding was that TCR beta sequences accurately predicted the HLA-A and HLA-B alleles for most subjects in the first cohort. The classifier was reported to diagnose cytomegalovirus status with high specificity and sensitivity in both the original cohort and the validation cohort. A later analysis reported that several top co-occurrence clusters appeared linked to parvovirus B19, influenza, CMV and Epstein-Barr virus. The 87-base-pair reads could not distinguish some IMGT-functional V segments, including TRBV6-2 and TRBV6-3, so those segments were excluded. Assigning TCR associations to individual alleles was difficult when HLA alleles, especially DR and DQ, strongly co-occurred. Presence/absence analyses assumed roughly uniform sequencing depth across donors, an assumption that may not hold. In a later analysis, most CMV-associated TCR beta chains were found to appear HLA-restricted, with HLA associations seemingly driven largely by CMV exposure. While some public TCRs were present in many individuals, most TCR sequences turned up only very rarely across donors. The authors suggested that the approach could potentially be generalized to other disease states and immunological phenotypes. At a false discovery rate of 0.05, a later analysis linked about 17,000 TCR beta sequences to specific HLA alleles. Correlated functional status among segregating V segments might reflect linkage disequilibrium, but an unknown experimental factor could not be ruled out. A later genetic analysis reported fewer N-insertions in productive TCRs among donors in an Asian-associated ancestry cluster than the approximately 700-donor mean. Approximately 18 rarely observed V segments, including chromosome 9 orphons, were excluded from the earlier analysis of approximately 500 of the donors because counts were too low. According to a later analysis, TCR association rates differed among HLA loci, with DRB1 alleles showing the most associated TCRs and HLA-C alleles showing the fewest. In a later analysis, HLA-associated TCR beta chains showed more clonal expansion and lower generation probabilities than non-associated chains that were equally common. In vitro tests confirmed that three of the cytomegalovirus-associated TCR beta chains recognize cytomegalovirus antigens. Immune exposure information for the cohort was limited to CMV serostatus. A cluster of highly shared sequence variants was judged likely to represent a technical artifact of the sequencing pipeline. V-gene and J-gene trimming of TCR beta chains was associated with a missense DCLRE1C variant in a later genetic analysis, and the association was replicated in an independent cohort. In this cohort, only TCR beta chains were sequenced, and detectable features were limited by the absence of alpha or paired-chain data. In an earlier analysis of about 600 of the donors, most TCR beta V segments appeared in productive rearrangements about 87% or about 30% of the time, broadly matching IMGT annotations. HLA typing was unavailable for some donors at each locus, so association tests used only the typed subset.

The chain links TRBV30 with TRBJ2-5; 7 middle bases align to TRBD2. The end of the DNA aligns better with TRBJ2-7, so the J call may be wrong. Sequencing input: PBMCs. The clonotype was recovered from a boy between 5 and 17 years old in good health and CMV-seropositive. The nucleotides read TGTGCCTGGAGTCCGTCTAGCGGAATCTACGAGCAGTACTTC. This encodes CAWSPSSGIYEQYF.